The rows below give T cell receptor beta chains drawn from one sample of a study of cytomegalovirus exposure and HLA in healthy donors. Data came from immunoSEQ multiplex PCR; TCRdb stores just in-frame clones and leaves some out. The sample includes tens of thousands of clones, 65% seen only once; the top ten take about 22%. Input material: PBMCs. Receptors originate from a woman aged 45 to 65 in good health and CMV-seropositive. Each CDR3 is given without its conserved first and last residue.

J	length	V	CDR3
TRBJ2-1	14	TRBV6-4	ASSDDLGTGRNEQF
TRBJ1-2	13	TRBV4-3	ASSQDRDTVYGYT
TRBJ1-5	11	TRBV9	ASSVDGYQPQH
TRBJ1-1	14	TRBV27	ASSNPGTGMNTEAF
TRBJ1-2	12	TRBV19	ASRTRDSSYSYT
TRBJ1-1	11	TRBV19	ASTLEVGAEAF
TRBJ1-1	14	TRBV23-1	ASSQEQNRVNTEAF
TRBJ1-3	10	TRBV28	ASTLRGNTIY
TRBJ1-1	11	TRBV28	ASSPGEMVEAF
TRBJ1-5	12	TRBV18	ASSLDRASGPQH
TRBJ1-1	11	TRBV10-3	AISGSGDTEAF
TRBJ1-2	11	TRBV28	ASSSGQGARYT
TRBJ1-5	14	TRBV15	ATSRGGGQGGQPQH
TRBJ2-2	10	TRBV5-8	ASAGGAGELF
TRBJ1-1	19	TRBV28	ASSFEEIGRFGLAANTEAF
TRBJ1-5	14	TRBV5-8	ASSLSTGGANQPQH
TRBJ2-6	15	TRBV7-9	ASRPGQGVSGANVLT
TRBJ1-5	11	TRBV2	ASRGTAYQPQH
TRBJ2-3	13	TRBV6-1	ASSLLASTQDTQY
TRBJ2-1	12	TRBV6-1	ASSADGGYNEQF
TRBJ1-5	11	TRBV10-3	AIRQEYNQPQH
TRBJ2-5	14	TRBV9	ASSVKARGEGETQY
TRBJ2-5	13	TRBV5-1	ASTEGGGLQETQY
TRBJ2-1	15	TRBV9	ASSVGTSGGHYNEQF
TRBJ1-2	16	TRBV5-6	ASSPPLGARLPNYGYT
TRBJ2-3	15	TRBV9	ASSVVGGGGRADTQY
TRBJ2-7	12	TRBV16	ASSQSSSSYEQY
TRBJ1-2	11	TRBV10-3	AIRGTEFYGYT
TRBJ2-1	11	TRBV6-6	ASSIEAHNEQF
TRBJ2-3	15	TRBV4-2	ASSQDHGSGALDTQY
TRBJ2-7	14	TRBV28	ASTQIRDRATYEQY
TRBJ2-2	14	TRBV6-1	ASSEGTGANTGELF
TRBJ2-3	10	TRBV11-2	ASSTSTDTQY
TRBJ1-1	12	TRBV6-5	ASSSSQGSTEAF
TRBJ1-3	17	TRBV7-2	ASSPRQADRQQLGNTIY
TRBJ1-1	13	TRBV5-1	ASSLGQGGNTEAF
TRBJ1-5	11	TRBV19	ASSASQDQPQH
TRBJ2-1	12	TRBV30	ALGGRSSYNEQF
TRBJ2-7	14	TRBV13	ASSSRGAGSSYEQY
TRBJ1-2	11	TRBV21-1	ASRAGGSCGYT
TRBJ1-2	13	TRBV7-9	ASSPRDRVNYGYT
TRBJ1-5	13	TRBV2	ASSEALFQDRLQH
TRBJ2-2	13	TRBV5-6	ASSQGAGGPGELF
TRBJ1-2	13	TRBV7-2	ASSPVTTGLDGYT